The sequence of this TCR beta chain was determined in a study of follicular helper T cells after annual influenza vaccination. Method: immunoSEQ multiplex PCR; TCRdb's copy keeps in-frame clones and lacks some. The profile covers 2,500 to 3,000 clones, with roughly three quarters appearing a single time and 1.5% taken by the ten largest. Time point here: 2014-2015 season, pre-vaccination. The germline CDR1 and CDR2 sequences are SGHRS and YFSETQ. The V and J ends lost 1 base and 5 bases, in that order; junction bases with no gene match: 6. The CDR3 is made up of 16 amino acids. This clone is a singleton in its sample.

The chain employs TRBV5-1 and TRBJ1-4; 9 nucleotides match TRBD1. Sequenced material: CXCR5+ CD38- circulating T follicular helper cells from blood, taken on the day of influenza vaccination. The sample's subset: circulating Tfh, non-naive CD4+CXCR5+PD-1+ (ICOS+CD38+ or ICOS-CD38-). This TCR came from an adult who received the influenza vaccine. CDR3 in amino acids: CASSLNPGQGNEKLFF. CDR3 DNA: TGCGCCAGCAGCTTGAATCCGGGACAGGGAAATGAAAAACTGTTTTTT.